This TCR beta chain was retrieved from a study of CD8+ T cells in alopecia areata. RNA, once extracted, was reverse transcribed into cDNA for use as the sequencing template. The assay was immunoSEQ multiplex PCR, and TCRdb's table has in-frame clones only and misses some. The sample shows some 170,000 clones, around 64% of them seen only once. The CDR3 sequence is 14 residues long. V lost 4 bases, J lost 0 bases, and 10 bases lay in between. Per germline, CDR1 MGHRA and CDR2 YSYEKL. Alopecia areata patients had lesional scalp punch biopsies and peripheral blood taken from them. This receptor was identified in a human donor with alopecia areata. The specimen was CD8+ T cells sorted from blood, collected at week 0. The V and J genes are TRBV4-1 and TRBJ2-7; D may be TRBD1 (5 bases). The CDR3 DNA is TGCGCCAGCAGCCCCCAAACAGGCTCCTACGAGCAGTACTTC. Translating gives CASSPQTGSYEQYF.